This T cell receptor beta chain was captured by sequencing in a study of T cell repertoires in cytomegalovirus infection. Study context: Public TCR beta signatures were indicative of both CMV infection and a matching HLA type. Regarding the study as a whole: Identification of carriers of CMV plus the relevant HLA was achieved through cumulative public TCR beta family frequency.

TCRdb ran MiXCR on the reads and lists one entry per CDR3 protein. The sample lists fewer than 150,000 distinct CDR3 sequences; about 33% were seen once. This clonotype was observed a handful of times. Its antigen remains unidentified. Germline V gene sequence: CDR1 MNHEY, CDR2 SVGEGT. This CDR3 has 15 amino acids. The V end lost 6 bases, the J end lost 2 bases, and 16 bases lay between the germline ends. The material sequenced was CD8+ T cells from cultured PBMCs, taken from culture after CMV antigen stimulation. This receptor was taken from a human donor in good health (CMV status not recorded). Some clones in this sample may be carry-over from other donors' samples. The genes are TRBV6-2 or TRBV6-3 and TRBJ1-2, with D possibly being TRBD1 (5 bases). As DNA, the CDR3 is TGTGCCAGCAGCCTAAAACTCCAGGGCAACTATGGCTACACCTTC. It encodes CASSLKLQGNYGYTF.